This record looks at one T cell receptor (beta chain) sequence and its context. Its antigen is still unknown. A sample-barcoded 5' primer and a J-beta primer mix were used in a second PCR of roughly 7 to 11 cycles. TCRdb reprocessed the 5' RACE reads with MiXCR, giving one entry per CDR3 protein. This table has 660,000 or so distinct CDR3 sequences, roughly 50% appearing once. These data are taken from a study of blood T cells in healthy people across ages. Across the study: Template switching caught about one barcoded beta molecule for each two T cells.

The CDR3 is made up of 12 amino acids. CDR1 and CDR2 from the germline V gene are ENHRY and SYGVKD. The V gene lost 6 bases and the J gene lost 1 base, with 4 bases spanning the gap. Study-wide results and caveats: Long-lived donors exceeded aged donors in naive CD4+ cells and diversity.

The specimen sequenced was blood. This clonotype was sampled from a man aged 60 to 69 in good health. This chain links TRBV10-3 with TRBJ1-3; unclear D gene. DNA of the CDR3: TGTGCCATCAGGGGGTCTGGAAACACCATATATTTT. The encoded protein is CAIRGSGNTIYF.